Each of the 32 T cell receptor beta chains below was sequenced from the same sample in a study of identical twins. One entry per CDR3 protein results from TCRdb running MiXCR on the 5' RACE reads. The sample consists of 750,000 to 950,000 distinct CDR3 sequences, approximately 13% of them appearing once. This sample also belongs to another study, concerning yellow fever vaccine responses in identical twins.

Sequencing was carried out using PBMCs. The receptors were gathered from a woman younger than 35 in good health.

This clonotype showed up just a few times. The chain employs TRBV5-1 and TRBJ2-2, with D perhaps assigned TRBD1 or TRBD2 (6 bases each). Trimming took off 0 bases at V and 6 bases at J, with 15 bases between the two ends. This CDR3 is 16 amino acids long. Germline V gene data show CDR1 as SGHRS and CDR2 as YFSETQ. As DNA, the CDR3 is TGCGCCAGCAGCTTGGATCGGGGGCCCGTCGCCGGGGAGCTGTTTTTT. Residues: CASSLDRGPVAGELFF.

This chain uses TRBV28 with TRBJ1-1; weak D call: TRBD1 (5 bases). Germline-derived CDR1 and CDR2 are MDHEN and SYDVKM. Trimming cost V 7 bases and J 5 bases, with 17 bases left between them. The CDR3 is 14 residues long. DNA for the CDR3: TGTGCCAGCACAAACTGGCAGGGATATACTGAAGCTTTCTTT. Translated: CASTNWQGYTEAFF.

This clonotype turned up a few times. This sequence joins TRBV29-1 and TRBJ1-4; unclear D gene. The germline V and J ends were trimmed by 1 base and 5 bases, with 8 bases remaining between them. Germline V lookup: CDR1 SQVTM, CDR2 ANQGSEA. There are 13 residues in the CDR3. The CDR3 region has the DNA TGCAGCGTTGAAGGGTTCGAGAATGAAAAACTGTTTTTT. Its translation is CSVEGFENEKLFF.

The chain carries TRBV13 and TRBJ2-1, with D possibly matching TRBD2 (6 bases). Germline V gene sequence: CDR1 PRHDT, CDR2 FYEKMQ (reference sequence). V gave up 0 bases and J gave up 2 bases, with 14 bases separating them. The length of the CDR3 is 17 residues. The CDR3 DNA reads as TGTGCCAGCAGCTTAGGCCCCGGGACTTCGACCTACAATGAGCAGTTCTTC. Residues: CASSLGPGTSTYNEQFF.

The rearrangement links TRBV20-1 to TRBJ2-7, with TRBD2 as a possible D gene (5 bases). CDR3 size: 13 residues. Germline assignment: CDR1 DFQATT and CDR2 SNEGSKA (reference sequence). The V end lost 0 bases, the J end lost 3 bases, and 9 bases lay between the germline ends. Written as DNA, the CDR3 is TGCAGTGCTAGAGAAGAGGGTGACTACGAGCAGTACGTC. Translation gives CSAREEGDYEQYV.

The V call is TRBV12-3 or TRBV12-4, the J call TRBJ2-4; TRBD2 agrees at 10 bases. The CDR3 totals 19 residues. V lost 6 bases to trimming and J lost 1 base; unmatched junction nucleotides: 15. CDR3 sequence reads: CASRSGTSESSGAKNIQYF. The CDR3 bases are TGTGCCAGCAGATCCGGGACTAGCGAATCCTCGGGGGCCAAAAACATTCAGTACTTC.

This clonotype occurred a few times. The chain links TRBV5-6 to TRBJ2-7; D uncertain. This CDR3 comprises 11 residues. Germline V gene sequence: CDR1 SGHDT, CDR2 YYEEEE. V lost 5 bases and J lost 6, with 9 bases in between. DNA of the CDR3: TGTGCCAGCAGACGTTCGGGCGAGCAGTACTTC. It specifies CASRRSGEQYF.

This clonotype was counted a few times. The chain has TRBV9 and TRBJ2-1, with 8 bases identical to TRBD2. The germline V gene encodes CDR1 SGDLS and CDR2 YYNGEE. This CDR3 has 18 residues. V dropped 0 bases and J dropped 0; count of bases not matched to a gene: 8. In DNA, the CDR3 is TGTGCCAGCAGCGTAGGAGGGGCCAGCGGGGGCTCCTACAATGAGCAGTTCTTC. It translates to CASSVGGASGGSYNEQFF. The full variable domain, with the rest looked up from reference TRBV9 and TRBJ2-1, is DSGVTQTPKHLITATGQRVTLRCSPRSGDLSVYWYQQSLDQGLQFLIQYYNGEERAKGNILERFSAQQFPDLHSELNLSSLELGDSALYFCASSVGGASGGSYNEQFFGPGTRLTVL.

The CDR3 nucleotides read TGTGCCAGCCTGGGCGAGACAGGTCGCTCCTACGAGCAGTACTTC. Encoded protein: CASLGETGRSYEQYF. The rearrangement uses TRBV28 and TRBJ2-7; D may be TRBD1 (6 bases). The CDR3 length is 15 residues. V lost 8 bases to trimming and J lost 0 bases, with 17 bases between them. Germline V CDR1 and CDR2: MDHEN, SYDVKM.

In this sample, this clonotype turned up many times. The rearrangement links TRBV2 to TRBJ2-5; D is possibly TRBD2 (5 bases). The V and J ends lost 8 bases and 7 bases respectively, with 23 bases between them. Germline V gives CDR1 SNHLY, CDR2 FYNNEI. CDR3 size: 15 residues. The CDR3 reads CASFRTLGDYGTQYF. The CDR3, as DNA: TGTGCCAGCTTCCGGACTCTCGGGGATTATGGGACCCAGTACTTC.

This clonotype came up a few times. The gene calls are TRBV24-1 and TRBJ2-1, with TRBD2 matching 7 bases. The V and J ends lost 3 bases and 2 bases, in that order; junction bases with no gene match: 9. The CDR3 is 17 amino acids. Germline V CDR1 and CDR2: KGHDR, SFDVKD. CDR3 sequence (DNA): TGTGCCACCAGTGATGCCCGACTAGCAGACACCTACAATGAGCAGTTCTTC. It specifies CATSDARLADTYNEQFF.

In this sample, this clonotype turned up a few times. The rearrangement uses TRBV29-1 and TRBJ2-1, with TRBD1 as a possible D gene (6 bases). CDR1 is SQVTM and CDR2 is ANQGSEA in the germline V gene. This CDR3 spans 13 amino acids. V shed 5 bases and J shed 5 bases, with 13 bases lying between them. The CDR3 nucleotides read TGCAGCGTTCAAAACAGGGAACACAATGAGCAGTTCTTC. This codes for CSVQNREHNEQFF.

The CDR3: CASSLGLFSAGSSYNEQFF. In nucleotides, the CDR3 is TGTGCCAGCAGCTTGGGTCTGTTTTCAGCGGGTAGTTCCTACAATGAGCAGTTCTTC. The chain employs TRBV5-4 and TRBJ2-1; a possible D gene is TRBD2 (6 bases). The ends were cut back, 0 bases at V and 1 base at J, with 20 bases in the middle. The CDR3 spans 19 residues. CDR1 is SGHNT, CDR2 YYREEE, per germline (reference sequence).

The rearrangement joins TRBV5-1 to TRBJ2-1, with D perhaps assigned TRBD1 or TRBD2 (5 bases each). Germline V gene sequence: CDR1 SGHRS, CDR2 YFSETQ. The CDR3 length is 15 residues. Trimming removed 4 bases at V and 4 bases at J, with 15 bases between. For the CDR3, the DNA is TGCGCCAGCAGCCCAGGGACCGGGCGATACAATGAGCAGTTCTTC. Its translation is CASSPGTGRYNEQFF.

The genes are TRBV7-6 and TRBJ2-5; D possibly corresponds to TRBD1 (5 bases). Germline assignment: CDR1 SGHVS and CDR2 FNYEAQ. V lost 5 bases to trimming and J lost 5 bases, with 15 bases between them. The CDR3 length is 14 residues. The CDR3 loop is CASSQSAGRETQYF. CDR3 sequence (DNA): TGTGCCAGCAGCCAATCGGCAGGGCGGGAGACCCAGTACTTC.

The chain joins TRBV20-1 to TRBJ2-1; TRBD1 might be the D (6 bases). The V gene lost 7 bases and the J gene lost 8 bases, with 18 bases spanning the gap. Germline V lookup: CDR1 DFQATT, CDR2 SNEGSKA (reference sequence). The CDR3 covers 13 residues. The CDR3 DNA is TGCAGTGTATTAGGACAGCGTTTCTATGAGCAGTTCTTC. Protein sequence: CSVLGQRFYEQFF.

This clonotype was detected only a few times. V gene TRBV5-1 combines with J gene TRBJ2-5; the match to TRBD2 covers 7 bases. With V trimmed by 4 bases and J by 1 base, 7 bases remained unmatched. Germline assignment: CDR1 SGHRS and CDR2 YFSETQ. CDR3 size: 15 residues. The CDR3 nucleotides are TGCGCCAGCAGCCGCCAAGCGGGACCCCAAGAGACCCAGTACTTC. Encoded protein: CASSRQAGPQETQYF.

The chain is built from TRBV2 and TRBJ2-1, with no clear D. V dropped 3 bases and J dropped 5 bases, with 8 bases sitting between them. The germline V gene encodes CDR1 SNHLY and CDR2 FYNNEI. The CDR3 consists of 13 residues. The CDR3 nucleotides read TGTGCCAGCAGTGATCAAGCAAACAATGAGCAGTTCTTC. This gives the protein CASSDQANNEQFF.

This clonotype showed up many times. The V and J genes are TRBV4-1 and TRBJ2-3; 9 bases align to TRBD1. The V segment lost 3 bases and the J segment 1 base; nucleotides outside the gene matches: 11. The germline CDR1 and CDR2 sequences are MGHRA and YSYEKL. The CDR3 covers 18 residues. CDR3 DNA: TGCGCCAGCAGCCAGCTAGGACAGGGGATTTTTGGCACAGATACGCAGTATTTT. It encodes CASSQLGQGIFGTDTQYF.

The genes are TRBV25-1 and TRBJ1-2; 9 nucleotides agree with TRBD1. Trimming at V came to 5 bases and at J to 4 bases, leaving 8 bases not matched to a gene. The germline CDR1 and CDR2 sequences are MGHDK and SYGVNS. CDR3 length equals 15 residues. CDR3 coding DNA: TGTGCCAGCAGTAAACCGGGACAGGGTTCCTATGGCTACACCTTC. Protein sequence: CASSKPGQGSYGYTF.

The gene calls are TRBV29-1 and TRBJ2-1, with TRBD1 matching 10 bases. After removal of 3 bases from V and 3 bases from J, the junction contained 2 bases not matched to a gene. Germline CDR1 reads SQVTM; CDR2 reads ANQGSEA. The CDR3 is 14 amino acids. The CDR3 loop is CSVDRTGGYNEQFF. DNA of the CDR3: TGCAGCGTTGACCGGACAGGGGGCTACAATGAGCAGTTCTTC.

This clonotype was counted ten times or more. The genes are TRBV5-1 and TRBJ2-2; weak D call: TRBD1 (5 bases). V was trimmed by 4 bases and J by 1 base, leaving 11 bases between them. Germline values: CDR1 SGHRS, CDR2 YFSETQ. CDR3 size: 15 residues. The CDR3 loop reads CASSAAGRNTGELFF. DNA for the CDR3: TGCGCCAGCAGCGCGGCAGGGCGGAACACCGGGGAGCTGTTTTTT.

This chain links TRBV11-2 with TRBJ2-2; TRBD2 matches 10 bases. V trimming: 6 bases; J trimming: 6 bases; junction bases outside the gene matches: 10. CDR3 size: 16 residues. Germline V gene sequence: CDR1 SGHAT, CDR2 FQNNGV. The DNA of the CDR3 is TGTGCCAGCAGGCGAATGACTCTAGCGGGGGCCGGGGAGCTGTTTTTT. This translates into CASRRMTLAGAGELFF.

This clonotype was counted only a few times. This sequence joins TRBV5-1 and TRBJ2-2; D is possibly TRBD2 (5 bases). The CDR3 totals 12 residues. The V gene lost 4 bases and the J gene lost 9 bases, with 10 bases spanning the gap. Germline CDR1 and CDR2: SGHRS and YFSETQ. DNA for the CDR3: TGCGCCAGCAGCGCCGGACTCAGGGAGCTGTTTTTT. Translation: CASSAGLRELFF.

The sample holds many counts of this clonotype. The V gene is TRBV7-7, the J gene TRBJ2-7; possible D gene TRBD2, 6 bases. V lost 0 bases and J lost 7, with 10 bases in between. Germline CDR1 and CDR2: SSHAT and FNYEAQ (reference sequence). The CDR3 is made up of 13 amino acids. CDR3 in amino acids: CASSLAGGGEQYF. Written as DNA, the CDR3 is TGTGCCAGCAGCTTAGCTGGTGGAGGGGAGCAGTACTTC.

The rearrangement joins TRBV6-1 to TRBJ2-1; no reliable D call. CDR3 size: 13 residues. The ends were cut back, 7 bases at V and 4 bases at J, with 11 bases in the middle. The germline V gene encodes CDR1 MNHNS and CDR2 SASEGT. The CDR3 protein is CASKTPPYNEQFF. CDR3 bases: TGTGCCAGCAAGACACCGCCGTACAATGAGCAGTTCTTC.

The rearrangement joins TRBV11-3 to TRBJ2-1, with 9 bases aligning to TRBD2. V gave up 4 bases and J gave up 6 bases; unmatched junction bases: 25. The germline CDR1 and CDR2 sequences are SGHNT and YENEEA. CDR3 length equals 21 residues. The CDR3 protein is CASSSTPGQGLARRGGNEQFF. CDR3 sequence (DNA): TGTGCCAGCAGCTCCACCCCCGGGCAAGGACTAGCGAGACGAGGGGGCAATGAGCAGTTCTTC. Full variable domain (remainder filled in from reference TRBV11-3 and TRBJ2-1): EAGVVQSPRYKIIEKKQPVAFWCNPISGHNTLYWYLQNLGQGPELLIRYENEEAVDDSQLPKDRFSAERLKGVDSTLKIQPAELGDSAVYLCASSSTPGQGLARRGGNEQFFGPGTRLTVL.

This chain connects TRBV12-5 to TRBJ1-2; a possible D gene is TRBD1 (6 bases). Trimming left V 5 bases short and J 4 bases short, with 17 bases between. The CDR3 runs 15 residues. CDR1 is LGHNT, CDR2 FRNRAP, per germline. The CDR3 DNA follows: TGTGCTAGTGGTCCCGCCGGGGGGGGCGCCTATGGCTACACCTTC. Its translation is CASGPAGGGAYGYTF.

The J gene is TRBJ2-2, the V gene TRBV10-1, with D perhaps TRBD1 (7 bases). Germline V gene data show CDR1 as WNHNN and CDR2 as SYGVQD (reference sequence). Trimming left V 8 bases short and J 0 bases short, with 13 bases between. This CDR3 is 15 amino acids long. The CDR3 loop is CASGAGGSNTGELFF. As DNA, the CDR3 is TGCGCCAGCGGGGCAGGGGGGTCGAACACCGGGGAGCTGTTTTTT.

This clonotype came up many times. V is TRBV12-3 or TRBV12-4 and J is TRBJ1-1; D not resolved. Trimming removed 4 bases at V and 0 bases at J, with 12 bases between. This CDR3 contains 15 residues. The CDR3: CASSWRREMNTEAFF. CDR3 bases: TGTGCCAGCAGTTGGCGACGGGAGATGAACACTGAAGCTTTCTTT.

The gene calls are TRBV19 and TRBJ2-1, with D perhaps TRBD1 (6 bases). This CDR3 contains 15 residues. With 6 bases removed from V and 4 bases from J, the gap between germline ends came to 16 bases. In germline, CDR1 is LNHDA, CDR2 SQIVND (reference sequence). CDR3 sequence (DNA): TGTGCCAGTAGACAAGACAGGTATTTATACAATGAGCAGTTCTTC. This gives the protein CASRQDRYLYNEQFF.

This clonotype came up many times. The chain is built from TRBV20-1 and TRBJ2-7; 13 bases are a match to TRBD2. Trimming cost V 3 bases and J 0 bases; bases outside gene matches: 5. This CDR3 comprises 16 residues. Germline lookup yields CDR1 DFQATT and CDR2 SNEGSKA (reference sequence). CDR3 in DNA: TGCAGTGCTAGTATTGGACTAGCGGGGGACTCCTACGAGCAGTACGTC. This encodes CSASIGLAGDSYEQYV.